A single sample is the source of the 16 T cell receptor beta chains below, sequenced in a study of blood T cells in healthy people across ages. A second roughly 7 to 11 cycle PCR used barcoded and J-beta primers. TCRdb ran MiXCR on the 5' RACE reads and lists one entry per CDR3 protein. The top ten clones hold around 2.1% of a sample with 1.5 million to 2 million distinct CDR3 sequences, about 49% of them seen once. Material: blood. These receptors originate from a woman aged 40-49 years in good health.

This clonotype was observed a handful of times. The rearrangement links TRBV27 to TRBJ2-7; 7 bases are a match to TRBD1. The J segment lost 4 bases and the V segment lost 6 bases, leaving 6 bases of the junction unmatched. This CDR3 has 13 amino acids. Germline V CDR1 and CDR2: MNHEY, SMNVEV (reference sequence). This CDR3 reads CASRGAGGYEQYF. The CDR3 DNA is TGTGCCAGCAGAGGGGCAGGGGGATACGAGCAGTACTTC.

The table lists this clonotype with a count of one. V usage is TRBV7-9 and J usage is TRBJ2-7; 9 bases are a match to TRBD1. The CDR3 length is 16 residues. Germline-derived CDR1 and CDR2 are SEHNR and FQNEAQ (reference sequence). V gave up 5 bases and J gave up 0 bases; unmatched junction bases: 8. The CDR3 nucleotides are TGTGCCAGCAGCCAGGGGGACAGGGTCGCCTCCTACGAGCAGTACTTC. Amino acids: CASSQGDRVASYEQYF.

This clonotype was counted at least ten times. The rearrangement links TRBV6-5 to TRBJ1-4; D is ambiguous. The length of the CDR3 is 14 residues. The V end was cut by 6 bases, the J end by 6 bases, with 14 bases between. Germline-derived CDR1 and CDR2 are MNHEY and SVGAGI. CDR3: CASRDTGWDEKLFF. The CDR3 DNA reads TGTGCCAGCAGAGATACGGGTTGGGATGAAAAACTGTTTTTT.

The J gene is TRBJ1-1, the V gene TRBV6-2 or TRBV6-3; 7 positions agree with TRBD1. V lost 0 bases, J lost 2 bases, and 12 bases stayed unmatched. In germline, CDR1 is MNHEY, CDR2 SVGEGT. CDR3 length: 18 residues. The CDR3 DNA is TGTGCCAGCAGTTACTCGACAGGGTCTCATTTAACAAACACTGAAGCTTTCTTT. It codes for CASSYSTGSHLTNTEAFF.

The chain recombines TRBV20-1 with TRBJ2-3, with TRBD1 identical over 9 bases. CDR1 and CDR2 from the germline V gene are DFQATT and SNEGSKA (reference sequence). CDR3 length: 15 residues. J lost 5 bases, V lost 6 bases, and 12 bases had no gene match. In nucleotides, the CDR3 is TGCAGTGCGCTTACAGGGGGCGCTAATGAAGATACGCAGTATTTT. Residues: CSALTGGANEDTQYF.

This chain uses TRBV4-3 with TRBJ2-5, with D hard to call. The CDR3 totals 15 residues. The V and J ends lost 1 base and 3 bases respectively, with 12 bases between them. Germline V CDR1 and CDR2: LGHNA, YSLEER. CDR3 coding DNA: TGCGCCAGCAGCCAAGGGGGTAGGACGGAAGAGACCCAGTACTTC. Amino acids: CASSQGGRTEETQYF.

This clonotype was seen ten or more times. This CDR3 is CASSPEGSGGYQLETQYF. The DNA of the CDR3 is TGTGCCAGCAGCCCAGAGGGTAGCGGGGGGTACCAGCTAGAGACCCAGTACTTC. This chain joins TRBV7-2 and TRBJ2-5; 10 positions match TRBD2. The V gene end was trimmed by 5 bases and the J gene end by 4 bases; junction bases not matched to a gene: 16. This CDR3 is built from 18 residues. Germline V CDR1 and CDR2: SGHTA, FQGNSA.

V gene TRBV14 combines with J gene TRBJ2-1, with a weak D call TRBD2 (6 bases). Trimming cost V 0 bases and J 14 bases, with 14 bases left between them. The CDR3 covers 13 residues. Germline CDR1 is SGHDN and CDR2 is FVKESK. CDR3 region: CASSQEGPGREFF. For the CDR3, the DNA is TGTGCCAGCAGCCAAGAGGGCCCCGGGAGAGAGTTCTTC.

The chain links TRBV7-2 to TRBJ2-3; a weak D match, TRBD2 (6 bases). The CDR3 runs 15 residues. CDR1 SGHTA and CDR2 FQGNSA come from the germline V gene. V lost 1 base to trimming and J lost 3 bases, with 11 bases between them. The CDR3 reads CASSLGWAGTDTQYF. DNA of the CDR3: TGTGCCAGCAGCTTAGGATGGGCGGGGACAGATACGCAGTATTTT.

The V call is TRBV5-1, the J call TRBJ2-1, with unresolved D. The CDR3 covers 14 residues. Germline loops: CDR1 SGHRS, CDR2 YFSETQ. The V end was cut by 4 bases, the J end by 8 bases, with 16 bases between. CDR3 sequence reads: CASSAGGPNYEQFF. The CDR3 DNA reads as TGCGCCAGCAGCGCTGGTGGACCGAACTATGAGCAGTTCTTC.

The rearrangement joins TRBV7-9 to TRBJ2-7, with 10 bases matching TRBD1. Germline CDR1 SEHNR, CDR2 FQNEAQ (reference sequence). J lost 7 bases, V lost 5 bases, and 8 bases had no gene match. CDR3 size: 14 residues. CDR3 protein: CASSPQGTGDEQYF. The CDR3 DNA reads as TGTGCCAGCAGCCCCCAGGGGACAGGGGATGAGCAGTACTTC.

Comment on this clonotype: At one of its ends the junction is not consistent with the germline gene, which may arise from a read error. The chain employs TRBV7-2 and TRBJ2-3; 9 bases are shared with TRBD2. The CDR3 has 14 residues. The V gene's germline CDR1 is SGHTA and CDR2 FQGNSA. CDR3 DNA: TGTGCCGGCAGAGCGGGGGGCGGCGACGGTACGCAGTATTTT. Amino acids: CAGRAGGGDGTQYF.

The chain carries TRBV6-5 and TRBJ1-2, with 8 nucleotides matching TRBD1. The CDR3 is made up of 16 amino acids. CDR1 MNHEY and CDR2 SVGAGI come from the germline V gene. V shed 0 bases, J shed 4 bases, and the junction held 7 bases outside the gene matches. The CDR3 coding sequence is TGTGCCAGCAGTTACTCGAAAACCGGGACAGGCTATGGCTACACCTTC. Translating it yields CASSYSKTGTGYGYTF.

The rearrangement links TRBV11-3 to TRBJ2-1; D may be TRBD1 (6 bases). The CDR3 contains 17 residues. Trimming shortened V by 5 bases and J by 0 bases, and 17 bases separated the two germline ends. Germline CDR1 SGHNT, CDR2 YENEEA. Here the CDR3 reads CASSLTGTPDSYNEQFF. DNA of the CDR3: TGTGCCAGCAGCCTTACCGGGACACCCGACTCCTACAATGAGCAGTTCTTC.

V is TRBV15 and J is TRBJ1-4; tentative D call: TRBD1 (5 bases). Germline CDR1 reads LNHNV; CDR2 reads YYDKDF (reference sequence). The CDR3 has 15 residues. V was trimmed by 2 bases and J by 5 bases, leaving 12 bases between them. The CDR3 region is CATSRPRDRNEKLFF. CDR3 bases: TGTGCCACCAGCAGACCCCGGGACCGCAATGAAAAACTGTTTTTT.

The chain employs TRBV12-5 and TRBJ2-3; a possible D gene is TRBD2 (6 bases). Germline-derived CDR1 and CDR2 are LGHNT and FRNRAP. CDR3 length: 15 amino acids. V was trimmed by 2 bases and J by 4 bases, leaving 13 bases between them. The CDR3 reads CASGLMGEEPDTQYF. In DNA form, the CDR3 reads TGTGCTAGTGGTTTGATGGGGGAGGAACCAGATACGCAGTATTTT.